This T cell receptor beta chain was retrieved from a study of T cell responses to AZD1222 COVID-19 vaccine. Study results and caveats: Mostly white British, mostly female donors; authors suggested clonal diversity may be underestimated. Spike-specific TCR breadth and depth rose after two AZD1222 doses. At study baseline, merely roughly 6 AZD1222 recipients were seropositive.

Second doses that came at about 4 or about 12 weeks were put together. The CDR3 loop spans 13 amino acids. Germline CDR1 GTSNPN, CDR2 SVGIG (reference sequence). Trimming cost V 1 base and J 0 bases, with 6 bases left between them. The data were produced by immunoSEQ multiplex PCR, yet TCRdb's version contains in-frame clones alone and is incomplete. The sample holds approximately 75,000 clones, around 87% seen once. A word on this clone: The antigen remains undetermined.

V is TRBV30 and J is TRBJ1-2; no firm D call. The TCR was taken from an adult who received the AZD1222 COVID-19 vaccine. This specimen consisted of peripheral blood, obtained 28 days after the second AZD1222 dose. The CDR3 coding sequence is TGTGCCTGGAGTGGGCTCTCTAACTATGGCTACACCTTC. Translated: CAWSGLSNYGYTF. The entire variable domain, with the rest obtained from reference TRBV30 and TRBJ1-2, is as follows: SQTIHQWPATLVQPVGSPLSLECTVEGTSNPNLYWYRQAAGRGLQLLFYSVGIGQISSEVPQNLSASRPQDRQFILSSKKLLLSDSGFYLCAWSGLSNYGYTFGSGTRLTVV.